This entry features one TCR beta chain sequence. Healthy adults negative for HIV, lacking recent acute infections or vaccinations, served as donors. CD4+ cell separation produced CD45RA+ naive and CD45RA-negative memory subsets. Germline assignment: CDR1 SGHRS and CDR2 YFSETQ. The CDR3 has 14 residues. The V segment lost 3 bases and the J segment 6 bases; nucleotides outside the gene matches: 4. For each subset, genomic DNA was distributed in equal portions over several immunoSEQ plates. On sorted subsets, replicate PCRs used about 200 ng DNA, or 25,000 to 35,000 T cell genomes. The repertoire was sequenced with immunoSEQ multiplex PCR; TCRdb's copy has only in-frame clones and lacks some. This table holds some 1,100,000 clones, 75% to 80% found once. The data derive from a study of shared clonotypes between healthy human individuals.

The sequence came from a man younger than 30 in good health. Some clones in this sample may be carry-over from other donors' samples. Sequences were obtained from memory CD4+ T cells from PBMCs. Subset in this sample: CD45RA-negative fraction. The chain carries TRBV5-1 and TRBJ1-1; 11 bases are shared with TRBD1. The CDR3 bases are TGCGCCAGCAGCTGGGGACAGGGGGAGGCTGAAGCTTTCTTT. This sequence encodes CASSWGQGEAEAFF.